One and the same sample provided the 30 T cell receptor beta chains below, sequenced in a study of blood T cell repertoires in COVID-19. Clones were read by immunoSEQ multiplex PCR, and TCRdb kept only the in-frame ones, dropping some. The data show some 97,000 clones, around 90% seen once. What was sequenced was peripheral blood. The receptors come from an older woman with acute or convalescent COVID-19.

The V call is TRBV5-4, the J call TRBJ2-4, with TRBD1 matching 7 bases. The ends lost 4 bases at V and 8 bases at J; junction bases unmatched: 15. Germline V CDR1 and CDR2: SGHNT, YYREEE (reference sequence). The CDR3 has 16 residues. Written as DNA, the CDR3 is TGTGCCAGCAGCCCGCGACAGGGAGATGATCGGGACATTCAGTACTTC. This sequence encodes CASSPRQGDDRDIQYF.

V and J are TRBV2 and TRBJ2-2; the match to TRBD2 covers 11 bases. Germline V lookup: CDR1 SNHLY, CDR2 FYNNEI. This CDR3 has 15 residues. Trimming took 6 bases from V and 5 from J; bases not matched to a gene: 5. CDR3 in DNA: TGTGCCAGCAGGGCCGGGACTAGCGGTACCGGGGAGCTGTTTTTT. It codes for CASRAGTSGTGELFF.

The chain combines TRBV28 with TRBJ1-6, with D unclear. Germline CDR1 and CDR2: MDHEN and SYDVKM. CDR3 length equals 13 residues. Between the trimmed V and J ends, which lost 6 bases and 10 bases, there was a span of 13 bases. The CDR3: CASSGLTASPLHF. As DNA, the CDR3 is TGTGCCAGCAGCGGACTAACGGCCTCACCCCTCCACTTT.

V gene TRBV6-5 combines with J gene TRBJ2-1; D is undetermined. The germline CDR1 and CDR2 sequences are MNHEY and SVGAGI. The V and J ends lost 3 bases and 7 bases respectively, with 7 bases between them. The CDR3 consists of 12 residues. The CDR3 loop reads CASSYEENEQFF. The CDR3 region has the DNA TGTGCCAGCAGTTATGAGGAGAATGAGCAGTTCTTC.

The chain carries TRBV19 and TRBJ2-3; 9 bases align to TRBD1. This CDR3 is built from 14 residues. Germline assignment: CDR1 LNHDA and CDR2 SQIVND (reference sequence). Trimming cost V 5 bases and J 6 bases; bases outside gene matches: 6. The CDR3 protein is CASSGQGSGDTQYF. The CDR3 DNA sequence: TGTGCCAGTAGTGGACAGGGGTCAGGGGATACGCAGTATTTT.

This clone was seen a few times. The chain combines TRBV29-1 with TRBJ2-2; D may be TRBD2 (5 bases). This CDR3 comprises 15 residues. The ends were cut back, 4 bases at V and 0 bases at J, with 12 bases in the middle. CDR1 SQVTM and CDR2 ANQGSEA come from the germline V gene. The CDR3 nucleotides are TGCAGCGTTGCTGAGCGGCAAACGAACACCGGGGAGCTGTTTTTT. As protein: CSVAERQTNTGELFF.

The chain joins TRBV14 to TRBJ2-1; 9 bases match TRBD2. Germline V gene data show CDR1 as SGHDN and CDR2 as FVKESK. The CDR3 has 16 amino acids. With 0 bases clipped from V and 10 bases from J, the junction kept 10 bases outside the gene matches. The CDR3 region is CASSQDWRGRAREQFF. For the CDR3, the DNA is TGTGCCAGCAGCCAAGACTGGCGCGGGAGGGCCAGGGAGCAGTTCTTC. Full variable domain (outside the CDR3, taken from reference TRBV14 and TRBJ2-1): EAGVTQFPSHSVIEKGQTVTLRCDPISGHDNLYWYRRVMGKEIKFLLHFVKESKQDESGMPNNRFLAERTGGTYSTLKVQPAELEDSGVYFCASSQDWRGRAREQFFGPGTRLTVL.

This chain joins TRBV4-1 and TRBJ2-3, with D possibly being TRBD1 (5 bases). The length of the CDR3 is 16 residues. V was pared by 0 bases and J by 1 base, with 11 bases between. Germline V gene data show CDR1 as MGHRA and CDR2 as YSYEKL. The CDR3 is CASSQDVGRGTDTQYF. The CDR3 DNA follows: TGCGCCAGCAGCCAAGATGTAGGCAGGGGCACAGATACGCAGTATTTT.

In its sample, this clone was seen once. The chain uses TRBV27 and TRBJ2-3; 13 positions match TRBD2. CDR3 length: 16 amino acids. The V and J ends lost 0 bases and 10 bases, in that order; junction bases with no gene match: 7. Germline V gives CDR1 MNHEY, CDR2 SMNVEV (reference sequence). CDR3 sequence (DNA): TGTGCCAGCAGTTTATCAGGGACTAGCGGGATGCTTGCGCAGTATTTT. This gives the protein CASSLSGTSGMLAQYF.

The chain recombines TRBV9 with TRBJ2-1; 8 nucleotides match TRBD1. V lost 0 bases to trimming and J lost 1 base; unmatched junction nucleotides: 3. The CDR3 sequence is 16 residues long. Germline V gene data show CDR1 as SGDLS and CDR2 as YYNGEE. CDR3 region: CASSVAGQGSYNEQFF. For the CDR3, the DNA is TGTGCCAGCAGCGTAGCTGGACAGGGATCCTACAATGAGCAGTTCTTC.

The rearrangement joins TRBV7-9 to TRBJ2-5; 9 bases are a match to TRBD1. Trimming took 6 bases from V and 5 from J; bases not matched to a gene: 7. Looked up from germline, CDR1 is SEHNR and CDR2 is FQNEAQ (reference sequence). The CDR3 is 14 amino acids. The DNA of the CDR3 is TGTGCCAGCAGAGCCGGGACAGGGTTGGAGACCCAGTACTTC. It translates to CASRAGTGLETQYF.

For this clone: One end of the junction is discordant with germline, which a read error may explain. The rearrangement joins TRBV7-7 to TRBJ2-2, with D unclear. The germline V gene encodes CDR1 SSHAT and CDR2 FNYEAQ (reference sequence). The CDR3 is made up of 12 amino acids. The CDR3 DNA sequence: TGTGCTAGCAGCCCCACATCCGGGGAGCTGTTTTTT. Protein: CASSPTSGELFF.

This chain uses TRBV9 with TRBJ1-3, with 9 positions matching TRBD1. V lost 4 bases to trimming and J lost 3 bases; unmatched junction nucleotides: 8. This CDR3 comprises 16 residues. The germline CDR1 and CDR2 sequences are SGDLS and YYNGEE. The CDR3, as DNA: TGTGCCAGCAGCTTCGGGACAGGGACGAGTGGAAACACCATATATTTT. It codes for CASSFGTGTSGNTIYF.

The J gene is TRBJ2-3, the V gene TRBV19; 9 bases are shared with TRBD2. The CDR3 sequence is 15 residues long. CDR1 is LNHDA and CDR2 is SQIVND in the germline V gene (reference sequence). V shed 5 bases and J 0 bases; nucleotides not matched to a gene: 3. The CDR3 reads CASSGAGGSTDTQYF. CDR3 bases: TGTGCCAGTAGTGGGGCGGGAGGGAGCACAGATACGCAGTATTTT.

J is TRBJ2-3 and V is TRBV29-1, with D perhaps matching TRBD1 (6 bases). Germline lookup yields CDR1 SQVTM and CDR2 ANQGSEA. V was trimmed by 6 bases and J by 0 bases, leaving 13 bases between them. The CDR3 has 14 amino acids. CDR3 in amino acids: CSVATGFSTDTQYF. The CDR3 DNA reads as TGCAGCGTAGCTACAGGGTTTAGCACAGATACGCAGTATTTT.

The CDR3, as DNA: TGTGCCAGCACCCAGGATAGCGGGACGATCTCCTACGAGCAGTACGTC. It yields the protein CASTQDSGTISYEQYV. The chain couples TRBV27 to TRBJ2-7; 8 bases fit TRBD2. J was trimmed by 0 bases and V by 7 bases; bases with no gene match: 11. This CDR3 spans 16 amino acids. Per the germline V gene, CDR1 is MNHEY and CDR2 is SMNVEV (reference sequence).

The rearrangement links TRBV11-2 to TRBJ2-5, with 7 bases identical to TRBD1. Germline CDR1 SGHAT, CDR2 FQNNGV. V lost 5 bases, J lost 1 base, and 7 bases stayed unmatched. The CDR3 runs 15 residues. The CDR3 bases are TGTGCCAGCAGCCCGGACAGGCATATCCAAGAGACCCAGTACTTC. It is translated as CASSPDRHIQETQYF.

This clone was picked up one time. The chain employs TRBV4-2 and TRBJ1-4; the D is unclear. The CDR3 totals 15 residues. The V end lost 0 bases, the J end lost 4 bases, and 9 bases lay between the germline ends. The germline gives CDR1 LGHNA, CDR2 YNFKEQ. CDR3 protein: CASSQDYSYNEKLFF. In DNA, the CDR3 is TGTGCCAGCAGCCAAGATTACAGTTATAATGAAAAACTGTTTTTT.

This chain joins TRBV18 and TRBJ2-3; 7 bases line up with TRBD2. CDR3 length: 15 residues. Germline CDR1 is KGHSH and CDR2 is LQKENI. J gave up 4 bases and V 1 base, and 5 bases lay outside the gene matches. DNA of the CDR3: TGTGCCAGCTCACCACAGGCGGGAGAAGCAGATACGCAGTATTTT. Amino acid sequence: CASSPQAGEADTQYF.

This clone showed up just a few times. This chain uses TRBV5-1 with TRBJ2-5, with D perhaps matching TRBD2 (6 bases). Germline V lookup: CDR1 SGHRS, CDR2 YFSETQ. V gave up 4 bases and J gave up 10 bases, with 23 bases separating them. The CDR3 is 15 residues long. The CDR3: CASSQDSSVPGDQYF. In DNA, the CDR3 is TGCGCCAGCAGCCAAGACTCTAGCGTCCCGGGGGACCAGTACTTC. Drawing the rest from reference TRBV5-1 and TRBJ2-5, the complete variable domain is KAGVTQTPRYLIKTRGQQVTLSCSPISGHRSVSWYQQTPGQGLQFLFEYFSETQRNKGNFPGRFSGRQFSNSRSEMNVSTLELGDSALYLCASSQDSSVPGDQYFGPGTRLLVL.

The chain combines TRBV7-2 with TRBJ1-1; no firm D call. V shed 9 bases and J shed 7 bases, with 21 bases lying between them. CDR1 is SGHTA and CDR2 is FQGNSA in the germline V gene. There are 14 residues in the CDR3. CDR3 protein: CASQARLDSGEAFF. CDR3 nucleotides: TGTGCCAGTCAAGCCCGGCTCGATTCAGGTGAAGCTTTCTTT.

V gene TRBV30 combines with J gene TRBJ2-7, with 9 bases that match TRBD2. Germline values: CDR1 GTSNPN, CDR2 SVGIG (reference sequence). The CDR3 spans 15 residues. V lost 0 bases and J lost 4; bases outside the gene matches: 7. CDR3 sequence reads: CAWSVSWTSEYEQYF. The CDR3 DNA reads TGTGCCTGGAGTGTATCTTGGACTAGCGAATACGAGCAGTACTTC.

This clone was counted a single time. The V call is TRBV5-1, the J call TRBJ1-2; TRBD1 is a possible D gene (5 bases). The CDR3 spans 17 residues. V was cut by 1 base and J by 4 bases, with 20 bases left in between. CDR1 is SGHRS, CDR2 YFSETQ, per germline. CDR3 DNA sequence: TGCGCCAGCAGCTTGTCGGGCTCAGGGCCCCCCCCCTATGGCTACACCTTC. Encoded protein: CASSLSGSGPPPYGYTF.

The chain carries TRBV18 and TRBJ1-4; D gene ambiguous. CDR1 is KGHSH, CDR2 LQKENI, per germline. CDR3 length: 15 residues. Trimming left V 1 base short and J 2 bases short, with 8 bases between. The DNA of the CDR3 is TGTGCCAGCTCACCACGCGATGGTACTAATGAAAAACTGTTTTTT. Translation gives CASSPRDGTNEKLFF.

The V call is TRBV10-3, the J call TRBJ2-3, with a tentative D call TRBD2 (7 bases). Germline CDR1 ENHRY, CDR2 SYGVKD. The CDR3 length is 14 residues. V lost 8 bases, J lost 3 bases, and 15 bases lay in between. CDR3 amino acids: CAISWGGDTDTQYF. The DNA for the CDR3 is TGTGCCATCTCGTGGGGGGGCGATACAGATACGCAGTATTTT.

The CDR3 DNA is TGTGCCAGCAGCCATTCAGGGGGTGGGAACACTGAAGCTTTCTTT. The encoded protein is CASSHSGGGNTEAFF. V and J are TRBV3-1 (or the pseudogene TRBV3-2) and TRBJ1-1; 7 bases agree with TRBD1. V lost 3 bases and J lost 1; bases outside the gene matches: 5. Germline CDR1 and CDR2: LGHDT and YNNKEL (reference sequence). This CDR3 spans 15 amino acids.

The chain has TRBV30 and TRBJ1-1; D may be TRBD1 (6 bases). The ends were cut back, 1 base at V and 1 base at J, with 13 bases in the middle. This CDR3 has 15 amino acids. Germline V gives CDR1 GTSNPN, CDR2 SVGIG (reference sequence). CDR3 protein: CAWSAKQGANTEAFF. CDR3 in DNA: TGTGCCTGGAGTGCTAAACAGGGAGCGAACACTGAAGCTTTCTTT.

This chain connects TRBV6-5 to TRBJ1-3; 7 nucleotides match TRBD1. Germline CDR1 is MNHEY and CDR2 is SVGAGI. CDR3 length: 14 amino acids. The J segment lost 3 bases and the V segment lost 6 bases, leaving 5 bases of the junction unmatched. CDR3 in DNA: TGTGCCAGCAGCCCAGGGGGTTTTGGAAACACCATATATTTT. This gives the protein CASSPGGFGNTIYF.

As DNA, the CDR3 is TGTGCCAGCAGCTCCCTGGAGACCCAGTACTTC. Its protein product is CASSSLETQYF. The J gene is TRBJ2-5, the V gene TRBV7-8; D gene ambiguous. Between the trimmed V and J ends, which lost 4 bases and 5 bases, there was a span of 5 bases. CDR1 SGHVS and CDR2 FQNEAQ come from the germline V gene. This CDR3 contains 11 residues.

V usage is TRBV11-2 and J usage is TRBJ1-1; TRBD1 might be the D (5 bases). Per germline, CDR1 SGHAT and CDR2 FQNNGV. Trimming left V 7 bases short and J 5 bases short, with 11 bases between. The CDR3 runs 12 residues. CDR3 region: CASTSGPTEAFF. The CDR3 DNA sequence: TGTGCCAGCACGTCAGGGCCGACTGAAGCTTTCTTT.